The 5 T cell receptor beta chains below come from one sample, sequenced in a study of OX40 agonist ivuxolimab in advanced cancers. Profiling relied on immunoSEQ multiplex PCR, and the TCRdb table lists in-frame clones only, not all of them. The sample holds about 80,000 clones, 80% to 95% seen once. Sequences were derived from CD4+ or CD8+ T cells sorted from blood, sampled in a trial of the OX40 agonist ivuxolimab. The receptors shown here come from an adult with an advanced solid tumor such as melanoma, head and neck, liver or kidney cancer.

Of note for this clone: Other DNA sequences in the sample encode the same CDR3. The rearrangement links TRBV4-2 to TRBJ2-5, with D perhaps given as TRBD1 or TRBD2 (6 bases each). The CDR3 has 12 residues. Germline CDR1 reads LGHNA; CDR2 reads YNFKEQ. Trimming stripped 4 bases from V and 5 bases from J, with 8 bases between. As DNA, the CDR3 is TGTGCCAGCAGCCGAGGGGGGGAGACCCAGTACTTC. This encodes CASSRGGETQYF.

The count of this clone is one. CDR3 coding DNA: TGTGCCAGCACAACCCCCGGCAGGGGGGACACCGGGGAGCTGTTTTTT. Translating gives CASTTPGRGDTGELFF. The V call is TRBV28, the J call TRBJ2-2, with TRBD1 as a possible D gene (7 bases). Between the trimmed V and J ends, which lost 7 bases and 3 bases, there was a span of 18 bases. The germline V gene encodes CDR1 MDHEN and CDR2 SYDVKM. The CDR3 consists of 16 residues.

This chain uses TRBV29-1 with TRBJ2-1; D may be TRBD2 (6 bases). Germline CDR1 SQVTM, CDR2 ANQGSEA. The CDR3 loop spans 15 amino acids. Trimming shortened V by 8 bases and J by 0 bases, and 17 bases separated the two germline ends. The DNA of the CDR3 is TGCAGCTCCCAGGCCGGGACTTCCTCCTACAATGAGCAGTTCTTC. Translation: CSSQAGTSSYNEQFF.

This rearrangement joins TRBV5-6 to TRBJ1-2; D remains ambiguous. V lost 0 bases, J lost 0 bases, and 9 bases lay in between. The CDR3 is 15 amino acids. From germline, CDR1 is SGHDT and CDR2 YYEEEE. DNA for the CDR3: TGTGCCAGCAGCTTGGGACACCTAGCTAACTATGGCTACACCTTC. It specifies CASSLGHLANYGYTF. The full variable domain, completed using reference TRBV5-6 and TRBJ1-2, is DAGVTQSPTHLIKTRGQQVTLRCSPKSGHDTVSWYQQALGQGPQFIFQYYEEEERQRGNFPDRFSGHQFPNYSSELNVNALLLGDSALYLCASSLGHLANYGYTFGSGTRLTVV.

V gene TRBV7-9 combines with J gene TRBJ2-2; tentatively, D is TRBD2 (5 bases). The V gene's germline CDR1 is SEHNR and CDR2 FQNEAQ (reference sequence). This CDR3 is built from 17 residues. Trimming removed 6 bases at V and 1 base at J, with 18 bases between. CDR3 loop: CASRLEVWAGNTGELFF. CDR3 coding DNA: TGTGCCAGCAGACTAGAGGTCTGGGCAGGGAACACCGGGGAGCTGTTTTTT.